Below are 28 T cell receptor beta chains sequenced from a single sample in a study of T-cell memory formation after mild COVID-19. MiXCR was run by TCRdb on the 5' RACE reads, yielding one entry per CDR3 protein. The data contain about 150,000 distinct CDR3 sequences, around 15% of them singletons. The sequenced sample was PBMCs or a T cell subset sorted from them (not recorded which). Source of these receptors: an adult woman who had mild COVID-19 (a few samples of this study predate the infection). Cell type and time point are not known.

This clonotype was picked up many times. This chain connects TRBV7-2 to TRBJ2-1; TRBD2 matches 11 bases. CDR1 is SGHTA, CDR2 FQGNSA, per germline. Trimming at V came to 7 bases and at J to 3 bases, leaving 14 bases not matched to a gene. The CDR3 runs 18 residues. DNA for the CDR3: TGTGCCAGCAACGCCATGTCCCTAGCGGGGGGATTCTACAATGAGCAGTTCTTC. Translating it yields CASNAMSLAGGFYNEQFF.

This clonotype occurred a few times. The V gene is TRBV5-1, the J gene TRBJ1-1; 7 bases agree with TRBD1. The CDR3 spans 16 residues. The germline V gene has CDR1 SGHRS and CDR2 YFSETQ. J gave up 0 bases and V 6 bases, and 11 bases lay outside the gene matches. The CDR3: CASKTGAWGMNTEAFF. The CDR3 DNA sequence: TGCGCCAGCAAAACAGGGGCCTGGGGGATGAACACTGAAGCTTTCTTT.

This sequence joins TRBV5-4 and TRBJ1-2; 8 bases are shared with TRBD1. CDR3 length: 15 residues. The V gene end was trimmed by 7 bases and the J gene end by 4 bases; junction bases not matched to a gene: 12. In germline, CDR1 is SGHNT, CDR2 YYREEE (reference sequence). The CDR3 is CASGQGPSHIYGYTF. The CDR3 DNA reads as TGTGCCAGCGGACAGGGCCCGTCCCATATCTATGGCTACACCTTC.

The chain employs TRBV4-1 and TRBJ2-1; perhaps TRBD2 as D (5 bases). CDR1 MGHRA and CDR2 YSYEKL come from the germline V gene. The CDR3 consists of 16 residues. The germline V and J ends were trimmed by 1 base and 0 bases, with 10 bases remaining between them. The CDR3 is CASSQAAASSYNEQFF. DNA of the CDR3: TGCGCCAGCAGCCAAGCAGCGGCTAGCTCCTACAATGAGCAGTTCTTC.

CDR3 residues: CASSQDVPATGRVTEKLFF. CDR3 nucleotides: TGCGCCAGCAGCCAAGATGTCCCGGCGACAGGGCGAGTAACTGAAAAACTGTTTTTT. This chain links TRBV4-1 with TRBJ1-4, with 7 bases fitting TRBD1. The junction had 17 bases not matched to a gene; V was cut back by 0 bases and J by 7 bases. The CDR3 totals 19 residues. CDR1 and CDR2 (germline): MGHRA, YSYEKL.

This clonotype was seen a handful of times. The chain uses TRBV29-1 and TRBJ2-3, with 10 bases lining up with TRBD1. The trim removed 7 bases at V and 4 bases at J, leaving 5 bases unmatched. Germline V gene sequence: CDR1 SQVTM, CDR2 ANQGSEA. The CDR3 is 13 amino acids. The CDR3 protein is CSARQGAADTQYF. The CDR3 DNA reads TGCAGCGCAAGACAGGGGGCGGCAGATACGCAGTATTTT.

This clonotype was counted between two and nine times. The chain couples TRBV4-1 to TRBJ2-3; D remains ambiguous. The CDR3 loop spans 12 amino acids. V lost 1 base to trimming and J lost 6 bases, with 5 bases between them. CDR1 and CDR2 from the germline V gene are MGHRA and YSYEKL. The CDR3 DNA follows: TGCGCCAGCAGCCAAGTCTTGGATACGCAGTATTTT. It yields the protein CASSQVLDTQYF.

The chain couples TRBV3-1 to TRBJ1-6; D unresolved. The V gene lost 1 base and the J gene lost 10 bases, with 14 bases spanning the gap. The CDR3 is 15 amino acids. Looked up from germline, CDR1 is LGHDT and CDR2 is YNNKEL (reference sequence). This CDR3 is CASSQGSWVGSPLHF. The DNA of the CDR3 is TGTGCCAGCAGCCAAGGCTCCTGGGTCGGCTCACCCCTCCACTTT. Full variable domain (rest looked up from reference TRBV3-1 and TRBJ1-6): DTAVSQTPKYLVTQMGNDKSIKCEQNLGHDTMYWYKQDSKKFLKIMFSYNNKELIINETVPNRFSPKSPDKAHLNLHINSLELGDSAVYFCASSQGSWVGSPLHFGNGTRLTVT.

This clonotype came up a few times. The rearrangement uses TRBV24-1 and TRBJ2-1; possible D gene TRBD1, 6 bases. Trimming took off 3 bases at V and 8 bases at J, with 13 bases between the two ends. The CDR3 contains 14 residues. CDR1 is KGHDR, CDR2 SFDVKD, per germline. The CDR3 DNA sequence: TGTGCCACCAGTGATCTCGGACAGCCGGATGAGCAGTTCTTC. Translation gives CATSDLGQPDEQFF.

This clonotype has a handful of counts. The rearrangement joins TRBV20-1 to TRBJ2-5; possible D gene TRBD2, 5 bases. The CDR3 spans 14 residues. V was cut by 3 bases and J by 5 bases, with 16 bases left in between. CDR1 and CDR2 from the germline V gene are DFQATT and SNEGSKA (reference sequence). The CDR3 DNA sequence: TGCAGTGCTAGCTACGGGCGCCCGGGGGAGACCCAGTACTTC. It yields the protein CSASYGRPGETQYF.

V gene TRBV7-8 combines with J gene TRBJ2-1, with 7 bases lining up with TRBD2. The J segment lost 9 bases and the V segment lost 7 bases, leaving 21 bases of the junction unmatched. There are 17 residues in the CDR3. Germline CDR1 reads SGHVS; CDR2 reads FQNEAQ. CDR3 residues: CASIPYTAGTRSGEQFF. DNA for the CDR3: TGTGCCAGCATCCCCTATACAGCGGGGACGAGGTCGGGTGAGCAGTTCTTC.

This sequence joins TRBV24-1 and TRBJ1-1; D possibly corresponds to TRBD1 (6 bases). The germline V and J ends were trimmed by 5 bases and 6 bases, with 9 bases remaining between them. CDR3 length: 12 residues. The germline V gene encodes CDR1 KGHDR and CDR2 SFDVKD. The DNA for the CDR3 is TGTGCCACCAGTGGAGGGGGACCTGAAGCTTTCTTT. It codes for CATSGGGPEAFF.

This chain connects TRBV6-6 to TRBJ2-3, with D unresolved. V lost 2 bases to trimming and J lost 8 bases, with 11 bases between them. Germline lookup yields CDR1 MNHNY and CDR2 SVGAGI (reference sequence). The CDR3 length is 13 residues. The CDR3 coding sequence is TGTGCCAGCAGTTACCCCAGTAAGGGTACGCAGTATTTT. It specifies CASSYPSKGTQYF.

This clonotype was seen more than once but under ten times. V is TRBV11-2 and J is TRBJ1-1, with no clear D. Trimming took off 8 bases at V and 7 bases at J, with 11 bases between the two ends. The CDR3 has 11 residues. In germline, CDR1 is SGHAT, CDR2 FQNNGV. The CDR3 is CASGIGDEAFF. The CDR3 DNA reads TGTGCCAGCGGAATCGGAGATGAAGCTTTCTTT.

This clonotype turned up a few times. This chain uses TRBV3-1 with TRBJ1-1, with D unclear. This CDR3 region has 15 residues. V gave up 0 bases and J gave up 1 base, with 9 bases separating them. Looked up from germline, CDR1 is LGHDT and CDR2 is YNNKEL (reference sequence). The CDR3 reads CASSQDLRGNTEAFF. The CDR3 nucleotides read TGTGCCAGCAGCCAAGATCTCCGGGGGAACACTGAAGCTTTCTTT.

This clonotype was found a few times. This chain joins TRBV3-1 and TRBJ1-4; tentatively, D is TRBD1 (5 bases). The CDR3 runs to 13 residues. CDR1 and CDR2 (germline): LGHDT, YNNKEL (reference sequence). Trimming took off 3 bases at V and 6 bases at J, with 8 bases between the two ends. DNA of the CDR3: TGTGCCAGCAGCCACAGGGAGGATGAAAAACTGTTTTTT. Protein sequence: CASSHREDEKLFF.

The chain uses TRBV5-1 and TRBJ2-7, with D maybe TRBD1 (5 bases). CDR1 is SGHRS, CDR2 YFSETQ, per germline. Trimming shortened V by 2 bases and J by 6 bases, and 15 bases separated the two germline ends. CDR3 size: 14 residues. CDR3 sequence: CASSLKAGQSEQYF. The CDR3 DNA reads TGCGCCAGCAGCTTAAAGGCAGGGCAAAGCGAGCAGTACTTC.

This clonotype has just a few counts. V usage is TRBV4-1 and J usage is TRBJ2-3; TRBD2 matches 8 bases. Unmatched junction bases numbered 11, after V lost 4 bases and J lost 2 bases. Germline CDR1 and CDR2: MGHRA and YSYEKL. The CDR3 has 17 amino acids. In DNA form, the CDR3 reads TGCGCCAGCAGCCCCCCCCCCGGCGGGGGGTTCACAGATACGCAGTATTTT. Its protein product is CASSPPPGGGFTDTQYF.

The chain joins TRBV12-3 or TRBV12-4 to TRBJ2-2, with D possibly called TRBD1 or TRBD2 (5 bases each). Trimming cost V 3 bases and J 1 base, with 9 bases left between them. This CDR3 has 15 amino acids. The CDR3 DNA sequence: TGTGCCAGCAGTTTTGGGGACGGGAACACCGGGGAGCTGTTTTTT. Translated, it gives CASSFGDGNTGELFF.

This clonotype was observed a handful of times. This chain joins TRBV7-2 and TRBJ2-3; maybe TRBD2 (6 bases). Germline CDR1 is SGHTA and CDR2 is FQGNSA. The germline V and J ends were trimmed by 2 bases and 0 bases, with 18 bases remaining between them. There are 18 residues in the CDR3. The CDR3 coding sequence is TGTGCCAGCAGCTTAACTCCGGGGGAGTATGATAGCACAGATACGCAGTATTTT. Translated, it gives CASSLTPGEYDSTDTQYF. Using reference TRBV7-2 and TRBJ2-3 for the parts outside the CDR3, the full variable domain is GAGVSQSPSNKVTEKGKDVELRCDPISGHTALYWYRQSLGQGLEFLIYFQGNSAPDKSGLPSDRFSAERTGGSVSTLTIQRTQQEDSAVYLCASSLTPGEYDSTDTQYFGPGTRLTVL.

This clonotype was found a few times. The V call is TRBV6-1, the J call TRBJ2-3; 9 bases match TRBD1. CDR3 length: 22 amino acids. CDR1 is MNHNS, CDR2 SASEGT, per germline. Unmatched junction bases numbered 27, after V lost 7 bases and J lost 1 base. The CDR3 reads CASTTQGASGGVIFLGTDTQYF. The CDR3 DNA sequence: TGTGCCAGCACCACACAGGGGGCCTCTGGTGGAGTGATATTTTTAGGCACAGATACGCAGTATTTT.

This clonotype was recorded a few times. The V and J genes are TRBV6-5 and TRBJ1-1, with a tentative D call TRBD1 (6 bases). V lost 5 bases and J 10 bases, leaving 23 bases between the germline ends. The CDR3 is 15 residues long. Germline V gene data show CDR1 as MNHEY and CDR2 as SVGAGI. The CDR3 region has the DNA TGTGCCAGCAGTAAATCAACAGGGTTTTATCTCGTAGCTTTCTTT. Amino acid sequence: CASSKSTGFYLVAFF.

This rearrangement joins TRBV20-1 to TRBJ1-5; the D is unclear. Deletions cut 6 bases from V and 4 bases from J, with 7 bases between. The CDR3 spans 11 residues. Germline assignment: CDR1 DFQATT and CDR2 SNEGSKA (reference sequence). The CDR3 region is CSATGNQPQHF. CDR3 sequence (DNA): TGCAGTGCAACCGGGAATCAGCCCCAGCATTTT.

This clonotype was observed a handful of times. V is TRBV5-5 and J is TRBJ2-1; 9 positions agree with TRBD1. Per the germline V gene, CDR1 is SGHKS and CDR2 is YYEKEE (reference sequence). The CDR3 has 16 amino acids. V trimming: 4 bases; J trimming: 1 base; junction bases outside the gene matches: 6. CDR3 nucleotide sequence: TGTGCCAGCAGCCCAGAGACAGGGGGTTCCTACAATGAGCAGTTCTTC. Amino acid sequence: CASSPETGGSYNEQFF.

V is TRBV5-1 and J is TRBJ2-2; unclear D gene. Trimming removed 6 bases at V and 5 bases at J, with 20 bases between. Germline values: CDR1 SGHRS, CDR2 YFSETQ. This CDR3 contains 16 residues. The CDR3 sequence is CASTPRATQATGELFF. The DNA of the CDR3 is TGCGCCAGCACCCCCCGGGCAACCCAGGCAACCGGGGAGCTGTTTTTT.

This clonotype appeared a few times. The chain employs TRBV2 and TRBJ2-1; TRBD1 or TRBD2 may be the D gene (6 bases each). CDR1 and CDR2 (germline): SNHLY, FYNNEI. CDR3 length equals 13 residues. The V end was cut by 6 bases, the J end by 9 bases, with 15 bases between. The CDR3 DNA is TGTGCCAGCAGGCCTAGGGGGGCCGGTGAGCAGTTCTTC. It encodes CASRPRGAGEQFF.

This chain uses TRBV5-1 with TRBJ2-7; D may correspond to TRBD1 or TRBD2 (6 bases each). The CDR3 length is 14 residues. CDR1 SGHRS and CDR2 YFSETQ come from the germline V gene. Trimming pared 4 bases from V and 1 base from J, leaving 12 bases between. CDR3 nucleotides: TGCGCCAGCAGCCGGAGGGACACTTCCTACGAGCAGTACTTC. Its translation: CASSRRDTSYEQYF.

The V call is TRBV13, the J call TRBJ1-1; weak D call: TRBD1 (5 bases). The CDR3 is made up of 12 amino acids. Germline values: CDR1 PRHDT, CDR2 FYEKMQ (reference sequence). V was pared by 4 bases and J by 8 bases, with 11 bases between. CDR3 sequence reads: CASSSRTSEAFF. The CDR3 DNA reads as TGTGCCAGCAGCTCGCGGACAAGCGAAGCTTTCTTT.